The 24 T cell receptor beta chains below all came from one sample that was sequenced in a study of blood T cell repertoires in COVID-19. Clones were sequenced by immunoSEQ multiplex PCR, and TCRdb holds only the in-frame ones, with some missing. The sample includes approximately 270,000 clones, 70% to 90% of them seen just once. Sequenced sample: PBMCs or T cells enriched from blood (not recorded which). Receptors originate from a woman between 45 and 60 years old who had recovered from COVID-19.

This chain links TRBV3-1 (or the pseudogene TRBV3-2) with TRBJ1-1; the D gene is possibly TRBD1 (5 bases). V was pared by 6 bases and J by 1 base, with 15 bases between. This CDR3 spans 15 amino acids. Per the germline V gene, CDR1 is LGHDT and CDR2 is YNNKEL (reference sequence). In nucleotides, the CDR3 is TGTGCCAGCAGGCATGGGGGGGTGCGGAACACTGAAGCTTTCTTT. Amino acid sequence: CASRHGGVRNTEAFF.

This clone was observed a handful of times. The V and J genes are TRBV18 and TRBJ2-7; D may be TRBD2 (9 bases). The CDR3 runs 15 residues. Trimming pared 6 bases from V and 6 bases from J, leaving 21 bases between. The germline V gene has CDR1 KGHSH and CDR2 LQKENI. CDR3 amino acids: CASSRGLAGRLEQYF. In DNA form, the CDR3 reads TGTGCCAGCTCCAGGGGGCTAGCGGGACGGCTCGAGCAGTACTTC.

V gene TRBV6-4 combines with J gene TRBJ2-3; D may be TRBD1 (5 bases). The V end was cut by 6 bases, the J end by 2 bases, with 12 bases between. CDR3 length equals 14 residues. Germline assignment: CDR1 MRHNA and CDR2 SNTAGT. The CDR3 DNA sequence: TGTGCCAGCAGCGAAGGACATACCACAGATACGCAGTATTTT. Its protein product is CASSEGHTTDTQYF.

In DNA, the CDR3 is TGCGCCAGCAGCTGGACAGGGGACGGGGAGCTGTTTTTT. It specifies CASSWTGDGELFF. The chain combines TRBV5-1 with TRBJ2-2; 9 bases align to TRBD1. CDR1 and CDR2 (germline): SGHRS, YFSETQ. V gave up 3 bases and J gave up 7 bases; unmatched junction bases: 1. The CDR3 runs 13 residues.

The V gene is TRBV27, the J gene TRBJ1-6, with D possibly matching TRBD1 (6 bases). V lost 5 bases and J lost 10, with 18 bases in between. The CDR3 is made up of 15 amino acids. CDR1 is MNHEY, CDR2 SMNVEV, per germline (reference sequence). Here the CDR3 reads CASSPLQGTGSPLHF. The DNA of the CDR3 is TGTGCCAGCAGTCCCCTACAGGGCACGGGCTCACCCCTCCACTTT.

V is TRBV6-5 and J is TRBJ2-2; weak D call: TRBD1 (6 bases). Germline values: CDR1 MNHEY, CDR2 SVGAGI. The V end lost 7 bases, the J end lost 1 base, and 7 bases lay between the germline ends. CDR3 size: 13 residues. Written as DNA, the CDR3 is TGTGCCAGCATGACAGGGAACACCGGGGAGCTGTTTTTT. This sequence encodes CASMTGNTGELFF.

The V and J genes are TRBV5-6 and TRBJ1-1; 8 nucleotides line up with TRBD1. The V gene's germline CDR1 is SGHDT and CDR2 YYEEEE. This CDR3 spans 14 amino acids. V was pared by 5 bases and J by 4 bases, with 7 bases of the junction left unmatched. The CDR3 region is CASSILDRGTEAFF. In nucleotides, the CDR3 is TGTGCCAGCAGTATACTAGACAGGGGCACTGAAGCTTTCTTT.

The chain couples TRBV27 to TRBJ2-5, with 9 bases that match TRBD1. The CDR3 spans 14 residues. V was pared by 6 bases and J by 3 bases, with 5 bases of the junction left unmatched. The V gene's germline CDR1 is MNHEY and CDR2 SMNVEV (reference sequence). The CDR3 protein is CASRRQGGEETQYF. The CDR3 DNA is TGTGCCAGCAGGCGACAGGGGGGTGAAGAGACCCAGTACTTC.

The chain is built from TRBV5-4 and TRBJ2-7, with 8 bases that match TRBD1. Trimming removed 3 bases from V and 3 bases from J; junction bases left unmatched: 8. Per germline, CDR1 SGHNT and CDR2 YYREEE (reference sequence). This CDR3 region has 15 residues. Here the CDR3 reads CASSWTGTGNYEQYF. The CDR3 DNA reads TGTGCCAGCAGCTGGACCGGGACAGGCAACTACGAGCAGTACTTC.

In its sample, this clone was seen a few times. This rearrangement joins TRBV4-1 to TRBJ2-5, with D tentatively TRBD2 (5 bases). From germline, CDR1 is MGHRA and CDR2 YSYEKL. This CDR3 is built from 15 residues. V lost 2 bases and J lost 2, with 12 bases in between. The CDR3 DNA reads TGCGCCAGCAGCCAAAGGGCGGGCCAGCAAGAGACCCAGTACTTC. As protein: CASSQRAGQQETQYF.

CDR3 nucleotides: TGTGCCAGCAGCTCCCCCGGGGTACCCCAGCATTTT. Residues: CASSSPGVPQHF. The V call is TRBV3-1 (or the pseudogene TRBV3-2), the J call TRBJ1-5, with D unresolved. V was cut by 5 bases and J by 10 bases, with 12 bases left in between. Germline assignment: CDR1 LGHDT and CDR2 YNNKEL (reference sequence). The CDR3 length is 12 residues.

This chain joins TRBV7-9 and TRBJ1-1; unclear D gene. This CDR3 has 13 amino acids. Trimming removed 5 bases from V and 1 base from J, with 8 bases in between. Germline loops: CDR1 SEHNR, CDR2 FQNEAQ (reference sequence). The CDR3 spells CASSDYKNTEAFF. CDR3 DNA sequence: TGTGCCAGCAGCGACTACAAGAACACTGAAGCTTTCTTT.

The V call is TRBV5-1, the J call TRBJ2-1, with 7 nucleotides matching TRBD2. In germline, CDR1 is SGHRS, CDR2 YFSETQ. Germline trimming cut 4 bases from V and 5 bases from J; bases unmatched to any gene: 9. The CDR3 spans 15 residues. Here the CDR3 reads CASSPGLLVDNEQFF. DNA of the CDR3: TGCGCCAGCAGCCCGGGACTACTCGTCGACAATGAGCAGTTCTTC.

This clone was seen only a few times. The chain combines TRBV7-6 with TRBJ2-5; 9 nucleotides align to TRBD2. The CDR3 contains 16 residues. After removal of 3 bases from V and 1 base from J, the junction contained 6 bases not matched to a gene. CDR1 and CDR2 (germline): SGHVS, FNYEAQ. The CDR3 spells CASSLGLAVSQETQYF. In DNA form, the CDR3 reads TGTGCCAGCAGCTTGGGACTAGCAGTTTCCCAAGAGACCCAGTACTTC. The full variable domain, with the rest looked up from reference TRBV7-6 and TRBJ2-5, is GAGVSQSPRYKVTKRGQDVALRCDPISGHVSLYWYRQALGQGPEFLTYFNYEAQQDKSGLPNDRFSAERPEGSISTLTIQRTEQRDSAMYRCASSLGLAVSQETQYFGPGTRLLVL.

J is TRBJ2-3 and V is TRBV28; 13 bases are a match to TRBD2. This CDR3 spans 18 amino acids. Germline CDR1 is MDHEN and CDR2 is SYDVKM. Trimming at V came to 4 bases and at J to 7 bases, leaving 14 bases not matched to a gene. CDR3 in DNA: TGTGCCAGCAGTTCTAGGACTAGCGGGAGCGGAACAATGTATACGCAGTATTTT. Encoded protein: CASSSRTSGSGTMYTQYF.

The chain employs TRBV7-3 and TRBJ2-3; D call uncertain. Per germline, CDR1 SGHTA and CDR2 FQGTGA. The CDR3 is made up of 14 amino acids. Trimming took 1 base from V and 0 from J, leaving 5 bases between them. The CDR3 protein is CASSLIESTDTQYF. DNA of the CDR3: TGTGCCAGCAGCTTAATAGAGAGCACAGATACGCAGTATTTT.

The rearrangement uses TRBV3-1 (or the pseudogene TRBV3-2) and TRBJ2-1; possibly TRBD1 for D (7 bases). This CDR3 spans 15 amino acids. Trimming shortened V by 2 bases and J by 2 bases, and 10 bases separated the two germline ends. CDR1 is LGHDT, CDR2 YNNKEL, per germline (reference sequence). The CDR3 sequence: CASSQSGGTYNEQFF. The DNA for the CDR3 is TGTGCCAGCAGCCAATCAGGGGGGACCTACAATGAGCAGTTCTTC.

The J gene is TRBJ2-1, the V gene TRBV5-1; TRBD2 agrees at 8 bases. The CDR3 runs 15 residues. The ends lost 0 bases at V and 8 bases at J; junction bases unmatched: 7. Germline CDR1 reads SGHRS; CDR2 reads YFSETQ. CDR3: CASSLALSGSHEQFF. CDR3 coding DNA: TGCGCCAGCAGCTTGGCCCTCAGCGGGAGTCATGAGCAGTTCTTC.

J is TRBJ2-4 and V is TRBV7-9, with D unresolved. Trimming shortened V by 0 bases and J by 6 bases, and 12 bases separated the two germline ends. The germline V gene encodes CDR1 SEHNR and CDR2 FQNEAQ (reference sequence). This CDR3 comprises 15 residues. CDR3 in amino acids: CASSLALADSNIQYF. The CDR3 DNA reads TGTGCCAGCAGCTTAGCGCTGGCAGACTCAAACATTCAGTACTTC.

This chain joins TRBV29-1 and TRBJ1-2, with D tentatively TRBD1 (6 bases). Trimming stripped 8 bases from V and 4 bases from J, with 11 bases between. The CDR3 spans 11 residues. Looked up from germline, CDR1 is SQVTM and CDR2 is ANQGSEA. The CDR3 region is CSTDSLYGYTF. The CDR3 DNA is TGCAGCACGGACAGCCTCTATGGCTACACCTTC.

This clone was counted only a few times. The chain uses TRBV7-2 and TRBJ1-1, with D unclear. CDR3 length: 14 residues. The V end lost 6 bases, the J end lost 7 bases, and 18 bases lay between the germline ends. The germline V gene has CDR1 SGHTA and CDR2 FQGNSA. CDR3 coding DNA: TGTGCCAGCAGGTACCTAGTGTCGCCTGATGAAGCTTTCTTT. This translates into CASRYLVSPDEAFF.

The CDR3 sequence is CASRLKQGNNQPQHF. CDR3 nucleotides: TGTGCCAGCAGGCTAAAACAGGGTAACAATCAGCCCCAGCATTTT. V usage is TRBV6-5 and J usage is TRBJ1-5, with D possibly being TRBD1 (6 bases). V dropped 6 bases and J dropped 3 bases, with 15 bases sitting between them. There are 15 residues in the CDR3. In germline, CDR1 is MNHEY, CDR2 SVGAGI.

The chain recombines TRBV29-1 with TRBJ2-7; the D is unclear. The V gene lost 0 bases and the J gene lost 3 bases, with 6 bases spanning the gap. There are 12 residues in the CDR3. The germline V gene has CDR1 SQVTM and CDR2 ANQGSEA. CDR3 coding DNA: TGCAGCGTTGAAGATACCGGCTACGAGCAGTACTTC. Encoded protein: CSVEDTGYEQYF.

The chain links TRBV30 to TRBJ2-2, with 7 bases identical to TRBD2. The CDR3 totals 15 residues. Per the germline V gene, CDR1 is GTSNPN and CDR2 is SVGIG (reference sequence). After removal of 0 bases from V and 5 bases from J, the junction contained 6 bases not matched to a gene. In DNA, the CDR3 is TGTGCCTGGAGTGTGGGGGGGAGTGGAACCGGGGAGCTGTTTTTT. Amino acid sequence: CAWSVGGSGTGELFF.